This entry describes one TCR beta chain. Repertoires were generated with immunoSEQ multiplex PCR, while TCRdb's copy carries only in-frame clones and drops some. The sample lists roughly 240,000 clones, approximately 90% occurring once. These data originate in a study of blood T cell repertoires in COVID-19. Across the study: T cells, B-cell-depleted T cells, or PBMCs provided the cDNA or gDNA that served as material.

Participant-given clinical history determined each cohort assignment. Trimming removed 6 bases at V and 0 bases at J, with 9 bases between. This CDR3 comprises 13 residues. The germline V gene encodes CDR1 SNHLY and CDR2 FYNNEI. The sequence came from a man aged 45-65 years who had been exposed to COVID-19. V gene TRBV2 combines with J gene TRBJ2-7, with D hard to call. The sample was PBMCs or T cells enriched from blood (not recorded which). In nucleotides, the CDR3 is TGTGCCAGCAGACCGACATACTCCTACGAGCAGTACGTC. As protein: CASRPTYSYEQYV.